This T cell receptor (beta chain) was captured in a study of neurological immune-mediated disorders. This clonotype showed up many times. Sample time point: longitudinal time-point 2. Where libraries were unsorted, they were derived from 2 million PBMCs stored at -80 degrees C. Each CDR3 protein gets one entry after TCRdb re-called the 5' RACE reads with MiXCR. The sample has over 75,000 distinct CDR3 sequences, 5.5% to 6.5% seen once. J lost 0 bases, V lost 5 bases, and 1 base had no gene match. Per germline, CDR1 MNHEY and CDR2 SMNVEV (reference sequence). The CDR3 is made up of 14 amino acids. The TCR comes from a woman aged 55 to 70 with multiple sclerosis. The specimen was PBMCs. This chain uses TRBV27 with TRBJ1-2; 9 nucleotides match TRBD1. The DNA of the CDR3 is TGTGCCAGCAGTGGGGACAGGGCTAACTATGGCTACACCTTC. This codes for CASSGDRANYGYTF.